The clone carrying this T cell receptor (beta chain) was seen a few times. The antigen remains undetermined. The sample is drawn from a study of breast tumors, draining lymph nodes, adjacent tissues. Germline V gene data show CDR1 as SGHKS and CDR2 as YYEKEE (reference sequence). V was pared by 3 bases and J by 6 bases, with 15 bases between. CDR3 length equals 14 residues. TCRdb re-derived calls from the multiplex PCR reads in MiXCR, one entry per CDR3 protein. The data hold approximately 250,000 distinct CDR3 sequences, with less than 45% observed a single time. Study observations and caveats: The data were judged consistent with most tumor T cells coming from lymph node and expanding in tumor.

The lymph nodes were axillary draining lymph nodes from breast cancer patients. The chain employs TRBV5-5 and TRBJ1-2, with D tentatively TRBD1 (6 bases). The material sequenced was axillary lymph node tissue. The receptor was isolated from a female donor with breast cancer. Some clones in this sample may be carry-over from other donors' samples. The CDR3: CASSSRTAANGYTF. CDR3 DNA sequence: TGTGCCAGCAGCTCGCGGACAGCGGCGAATGGCTACACCTTC.